This TCR beta chain was sequenced during a study of beta chain features in type 1 diabetes. This clone was counted only a few times. Its antigen is unknown. Expressed TCRB transcripts were sequenced because the entire RNA isolate underwent reverse transcription. Naive, central memory and regulatory T cell samples yielded approximately 3.3 million reads on average. Here immunoSEQ multiplex PCR was the method, and the copy in TCRdb shows in-frame clones only, minus some. The sample lists some 700,000 clones; 13% were seen once. V was cut by 5 bases and J by 8 bases, with 12 bases left in between. Germline CDR1 SGHTA, CDR2 FQGNSA. The CDR3 extends over 12 amino acids. Study conclusions and caveats: cDNA sequencing could over-represent cells with high TCR expression. Relative to healthy donors, patients appeared to have naive, central memory and Treg TCRB repertoires that were more similar. Type 1 diabetes patients showed a moderate but significant shortening of TCRB CDR3s in all four CD4+ subsets.

Over 95% purity was reached by all sorted populations. This sequence was found in a man younger than 30 with type 1 diabetes. The sequenced sample was naive CD4+ T cells from blood. The rearrangement joins TRBV7-2 to TRBJ1-2; D remains unclear. CDR3 nucleotide sequence: TGTGCCAGCAGCAACTCATGGGAAGGCTACACCTTC. This gives the protein CASSNSWEGYTF.